These 22 T cell receptor beta chains came from one sample sequenced in a study of blood T cell repertoires in COVID-19. TCRdb's table, derived via immunoSEQ multiplex PCR, lists solely in-frame clones and lacks some. The sample shows about 250,000 clones, around 91% of them seen only once. The sample was PBMCs or T cells enriched from blood (not recorded which). The receptors here all came from a woman aged 18 to 35 who had recovered from COVID-19.

This chain joins TRBV12-3 or TRBV12-4 and TRBJ1-3, with D tentatively TRBD1 (6 bases). The CDR3 has 13 amino acids. V gave up 6 bases and J gave up 5 bases, with 11 bases separating them. CDR3 coding DNA: TGTGCCAGCAGCCTTACAGGGAGAAACACCATATATTTT. Translated: CASSLTGRNTIYF.

V gene TRBV19 combines with J gene TRBJ1-3; no firm D call. This CDR3 has 14 amino acids. The V end was cut by 4 bases, the J end by 0 bases, with 7 bases between. CDR1 and CDR2 from the germline V gene are LNHDA and SQIVND (reference sequence). In DNA form, the CDR3 reads TGTGCCAGTAGTACCACTGTCTCTGGAAACACCATATATTTT. Translation: CASSTTVSGNTIYF.

V and J are TRBV20-1 and TRBJ1-1, with TRBD1 as a possible D gene (6 bases). The V end was cut by 7 bases, the J end by 1 base, with 7 bases between. CDR1 DFQATT and CDR2 SNEGSKA come from the germline V gene (reference sequence). CDR3 length: 11 amino acids. CDR3 residues: CSDRENTEAFF. CDR3 bases: TGCAGTGACAGGGAGAACACTGAAGCTTTCTTT.

This clone was seen just once. V usage is TRBV6-1 and J usage is TRBJ2-2; 12 nucleotides agree with TRBD1. The CDR3 length is 16 residues. Per germline, CDR1 MNHNS and CDR2 SASEGT. The ends lost 4 bases at V and 6 bases at J; junction bases unmatched: 6. CDR3 loop: CASSAWDRGLAGELFF. The CDR3 DNA follows: TGTGCCAGCAGTGCCTGGGACAGGGGGCTTGCCGGGGAGCTGTTTTTT.

The chain couples TRBV19 to TRBJ1-2; D is possibly TRBD1 (5 bases). V lost 7 bases and J 4 bases, leaving 13 bases between the germline ends. This CDR3 has 13 residues. CDR1 and CDR2 (germline): LNHDA, SQIVND (reference sequence). In DNA, the CDR3 is TGTGCCAGTACTGACACAGGATCCTATGGCTACACCTTC. Protein product: CASTDTGSYGYTF.

The chain couples TRBV2 to TRBJ2-1; 8 nucleotides align to TRBD2. J gave up 4 bases and V 2 bases, and 10 bases lay outside the gene matches. The germline CDR1 and CDR2 sequences are SNHLY and FYNNEI. The CDR3 runs 17 residues. CDR3 region: CASSESLGASGYNEQFF. CDR3 DNA: TGTGCCAGCAGTGAATCGCTGGGGGCTAGCGGGTACAATGAGCAGTTCTTC. Full variable domain (remainder filled in from reference TRBV2 and TRBJ2-1): EPEVTQTPSHQVTQMGQEVILRCVPISNHLYFYWYRQILGQKVEFLVSFYNNEISEKSEIFDDQFSVERPDGSNFTLKIRSTKLEDSAMYFCASSESLGASGYNEQFFGPGTRLTVL.

The rearrangement links TRBV4-1 to TRBJ1-6; D not certain. CDR1 and CDR2 from the germline V gene are MGHRA and YSYEKL. Trimming took 1 base from V and 10 from J, leaving 11 bases between them. This CDR3 has 14 amino acids. Here the CDR3 DNA reads TGCGCCAGCAGCCAAGCTGACTCGGGATCACCCCTCCACTTT. It translates to CASSQADSGSPLHF.

The gene calls are TRBV11-1 and TRBJ2-1, with D possibly being TRBD1 (6 bases). Per germline, CDR1 SGHAT and CDR2 FQDESV (reference sequence). CDR3 length: 14 amino acids. V gave up 6 bases and J gave up 8 bases, with 17 bases separating them. As DNA, the CDR3 is TGTGCCAGCAGTCCGAGTCAGGGGATTGATGAGCAGTTCTTC. This codes for CASSPSQGIDEQFF.

V usage is TRBV7-9 and J usage is TRBJ1-5; D might be TRBD1 (6 bases). CDR1 is SEHNR, CDR2 FQNEAQ, per germline (reference sequence). This CDR3 contains 15 residues. Trimming left V 5 bases short and J 6 bases short, with 17 bases between. The CDR3 loop reads CASSPHAGAVQPQHF. The CDR3 coding sequence is TGTGCCAGCAGCCCCCACGCAGGGGCGGTTCAGCCCCAGCATTTT. The complete variable domain, with remaining parts taken from reference TRBV7-9 and TRBJ1-5, reads DTGVSQNPRHKITKRGQNVTFRCDPISEHNRLYWYRQTLGQGPEFLTYFQNEAQLEKSRLLSDRFSAERPKGSFSTLEIQRTEQGDSAMYLCASSPHAGAVQPQHFGDGTRLSIL.

The chain employs TRBV5-1 and TRBJ2-3, with D maybe TRBD2 (5 bases). The V end lost 3 bases, the J end lost 2 bases, and 13 bases lay between the germline ends. The germline V gene has CDR1 SGHRS and CDR2 YFSETQ. This CDR3 is 15 amino acids long. The CDR3 reads CASSWTEAPTDTQYF. CDR3 nucleotide sequence: TGCGCCAGCAGCTGGACGGAGGCCCCCACAGATACGCAGTATTTT.

This chain joins TRBV10-3 and TRBJ1-5; D unclear. Germline V lookup: CDR1 ENHRY, CDR2 SYGVKD. CDR3 length: 12 amino acids. V shed 6 bases and J shed 9 bases, with 12 bases lying between them. In DNA form, the CDR3 reads TGTGCCATCAGCGACGGGTACATGCCCCAGCATTTT. It is translated as CAISDGYMPQHF.

The V gene is TRBV9, the J gene TRBJ2-7, with TRBD1 matching 10 bases. The CDR3 covers 15 residues. Looked up from germline, CDR1 is SGDLS and CDR2 is YYNGEE. Trimming took 4 bases from V and 2 from J; bases not matched to a gene: 6. CDR3 protein: CASSLTGTGAYEQYF. CDR3 coding DNA: TGTGCCAGCAGCCTGACGGGGACAGGGGCCTACGAGCAGTACTTC. Full variable domain (missing parts from reference TRBV9 and TRBJ2-7): DSGVTQTPKHLITATGQRVTLRCSPRSGDLSVYWYQQSLDQGLQFLIQYYNGEERAKGNILERFSAQQFPDLHSELNLSSLELGDSALYFCASSLTGTGAYEQYFGPGTRLTVT.

V and J are TRBV2 and TRBJ2-2; 14 bases fit TRBD2. The CDR3 length is 15 residues. The V gene's germline CDR1 is SNHLY and CDR2 FYNNEI. The J segment lost 3 bases and the V segment lost 7 bases, leaving 1 base of the junction unmatched. For the CDR3, the DNA is TGTGCCAGCAAGACTAGCGGGGGGGACACCGGGGAGCTGTTTTTT. This encodes CASKTSGGDTGELFF.

The V gene is TRBV10-1, the J gene TRBJ2-1; 8 bases agree with TRBD2. This CDR3 is 17 amino acids long. Trimming took 0 bases from V and 9 from J; bases not matched to a gene: 13. CDR1 is WNHNN and CDR2 is SYGVQD in the germline V gene (reference sequence). CDR3 DNA sequence: TGCGCCAGCAGTGAGTCCCTCTCGGGGGGGCTGGACGGTGAGCAGTTCTTC. Translation gives CASSESLSGGLDGEQFF.

The chain carries TRBV12-3 or TRBV12-4 and TRBJ1-2, with unresolved D. The germline V and J ends were trimmed by 6 bases and 2 bases, with 7 bases remaining between them. The CDR3 length is 12 residues. Written as DNA, the CDR3 is TGTGCCAGCAGCCTTATAAACTATGGCTACACCTTC. Its protein product is CASSLINYGYTF.

The count of this clone is one. This sequence joins TRBV19 and TRBJ1-1, with TRBD1 as a possible D gene (6 bases). V lost 6 bases and J 2 bases, leaving 10 bases between the germline ends. The CDR3 spans 13 residues. Germline V gives CDR1 LNHDA, CDR2 SQIVND (reference sequence). The CDR3 loop is CASSTGFNTEAFF. DNA for the CDR3: TGTGCCAGTAGCACAGGGTTCAACACTGAAGCTTTCTTT. The full variable domain, completed using reference TRBV19 and TRBJ1-1, is DGGITQSPKYLFRKEGQNVTLSCEQNLNHDAMYWYRQDPGQGLRLIYYSQIVNDFQKGDIAEGYSVSREKKESFPLTVTSAQKNPTAFYLCASSTGFNTEAFFGQGTRLTVV.

The V call is TRBV15, the J call TRBJ1-1; no clear D gene. Per germline, CDR1 LNHNV and CDR2 YYDKDF (reference sequence). V gave up 8 bases and J gave up 0 bases, with 16 bases separating them. CDR3 length: 15 amino acids. CDR3 sequence reads: CATRGEGTVNTEAFF. The CDR3 bases are TGTGCCACCCGCGGCGAGGGAACCGTGAACACTGAAGCTTTCTTT.

V gene TRBV27 combines with J gene TRBJ2-7, with D hard to call. The CDR3 totals 13 residues. Trimming took off 0 bases at V and 3 bases at J, with 6 bases between the two ends. The germline V gene encodes CDR1 MNHEY and CDR2 SMNVEV (reference sequence). CDR3 loop: CASSLSNSYEQYF. The CDR3 nucleotides read TGTGCCAGCAGTTTATCGAACAGCTACGAGCAGTACTTC.

J is TRBJ2-7 and V is TRBV25-1; D gene unclear. Deletions cut 4 bases from V and 2 bases from J, with 12 bases between. The CDR3 totals 14 residues. Germline V gene lookup returns CDR1 MGHDK and CDR2 SYGVNS. This chain's CDR3 is CASSGVGSTYEQYF. CDR3 nucleotide sequence: TGTGCCAGCAGTGGGGTGGGCAGTACCTACGAGCAGTACTTC.

This chain links TRBV9 with TRBJ1-3; D is perhaps TRBD1 (5 bases). V was shortened by 0 bases and J by 2 bases, with 6 bases between the two germline ends. Germline CDR1 SGDLS, CDR2 YYNGEE. This CDR3 region has 14 residues. The CDR3 DNA is TGTGCCAGCAGCGTAGCAGGGACTGGAAACACCATATATTTT. The encoded protein is CASSVAGTGNTIYF.

The chain links TRBV5-4 to TRBJ2-7, with TRBD2 identical over 8 bases. This CDR3 has 16 amino acids. Per germline, CDR1 SGHNT and CDR2 YYREEE (reference sequence). V dropped 4 bases and J dropped 0; count of bases not matched to a gene: 9. The CDR3 region has the DNA TGTGCCAGCAGCCCCGGGGGGGCCCCCTTCTCCTACGAGCAGTACTTC. The encoded protein is CASSPGGAPFSYEQYF.

This clone was observed a few times. This chain uses TRBV28 with TRBJ1-5; no clear D. CDR3 length: 13 amino acids. Germline V gene sequence: CDR1 MDHEN, CDR2 SYDVKM. Trimming pared 3 bases from V and 5 bases from J, leaving 8 bases between. The CDR3 loop is CASSFRLDQPQHF. The CDR3 DNA is TGTGCCAGCAGTTTTAGACTAGATCAGCCCCAGCATTTT.